These T cell receptor beta chains were read from a single sample in a study of blood T cell repertoires in COVID-19. Repertoires were generated with immunoSEQ multiplex PCR, while TCRdb's copy carries only in-frame clones and drops some. The sample lists roughly 200,000 clones; more than 75% were seen once. Sequences were obtained from peripheral blood. All receptors derive from a man older than 75 with acute or convalescent COVID-19. Each CDR3 is given with its conserved first and last residue. Each record gives: clone size, J gene, V gene, D gene, CDR3 DNA, CDR3 protein. D genes are given only for firm matches. The size of a clone is reported for some rows only, either as once, few or many, or as a class for expanded clones.

>NA|TRBJ2-3|TRBV24-1|TRBD1
TGTGCCACCAGTTCGACAGGGGCCCGCCCGCAGTATTTT
CATSSTGARPQYF
>NA|TRBJ2-3|TRBV7-3|TRBD2
TGTGCCAGCAGCTTAACGGGGACTAGCCTGGGGGGAAATACGCAGTATTTT
CASSLTGTSLGGNTQYF
>NA|TRBJ1-1|TRBV29-1|NA
TGCAGCGTTGAAATTCAGGGTGTCCGCACTGAAGCTTTCTTT
CSVEIQGVRTEAFF
>once|TRBJ2-2|TRBV27|TRBD2
TGTGCCAGCAGTTTCTTCAGGCGGGAGTGGAGCACCGGGGAGCTGTTTTTT
CASSFFRREWSTGELFF
>NA|TRBJ1-5|TRBV7-9|TRBD1
TGTGCCAGCAGCTTCACAGGGGTCCAGCCCCAGCATTTT
CASSFTGVQPQHF
>NA|TRBJ2-5|TRBV6-6|NA
TGTGCCAGCTTCGCGGACAGAACCCAGCAAGAGACCCAGTACTTC
CASFADRTQQETQYF
>NA|TRBJ1-2|TRBV5-4|NA
TGTGCCAGCAGTCAGCCTTCGGGTGGGTCTCGGGGCTACACCTTC
CASSQPSGGSRGYTF
>NA|TRBJ2-1|TRBV29-1|TRBD2
TGCAGCGTTGAATCCACCTTAAGCGGGAGTGATGAGCAGTTCTTC
CSVESTLSGSDEQFF
>NA|TRBJ2-1|TRBV3-1/TRBV3-2|NA
TGTGCCAGCAGCCAAGTAAAGGAAGACATCGGAGGGGAGTTGGTGGGATCCTACAATGAGCAGTTCTTC
CASSQVKEDIGGELVGSYNEQFF
>NA|TRBJ2-5|TRBV3-1/TRBV3-2|TRBD2
TGTGCCAGCAGCCAAGGAGTTGGCGGGAGGGAGACCCAGTACTTC
CASSQGVGGRETQYF
>once|TRBJ1-3|TRBV7-8|NA
TGTGCCAGCAGCTCGGGGGTCACTGGAAACACCATATATTTT
CASSSGVTGNTIYF
>once|TRBJ2-3|TRBV6-2/TRBV6-3|NA
TGTGCCAGCAGTTCCCCTCAGCGGAGCTCTAGCACAGATACGCAGTATTTT
CASSSPQRSSSTDTQYF
>NA|TRBJ2-1|TRBV6-5|NA
TGTGCCAGCAGTTACTCGAGCTACAATGAGCAGTTCTTC
CASSYSSYNEQFF
>NA|TRBJ1-4|TRBV27|TRBD1
TGTGCCAGCGGCCCTCGACAGGGGATGGGTGAAAAACTGTTTTTT
CASGPRQGMGEKLFF
>NA|TRBJ2-1|TRBV19|TRBD2
TGTGCCAGTAGTACGATGACTAGCGGGAGGGCCTGGGGTGAGCAGTTCTTC
CASSTMTSGRAWGEQFF
>NA|TRBJ2-5|TRBV5-1|NA
TGCGCCAGCAGCACGGATGGAGGGCCAGGGGAGACCCAGTACTTC
CASSTDGGPGETQYF
>NA|TRBJ2-2|TRBV7-3|NA
TGTGCCAGCAGCCCGCGCGGGGCCGACACCGGGGAGCTGTTTTTT
CASSPRGADTGELFF
>NA|TRBJ2-4|TRBV12-2|NA
TGTGCAAGTCGCTTAGTTCCGGGACAGCTCAAAAACATTCAGTACTTC
CASRLVPGQLKNIQYF
>NA|TRBJ2-2|TRBV5-6|NA
TGTGCCAGCAGCTCCCTGGGGGGTTTCACCGGGGAGCTGTTTTTT
CASSSLGGFTGELFF
>NA|TRBJ2-3|TRBV30|TRBD2
TGTGCCTGGAGCGGGGGGGCAGATACGCAGTATTTT
CAWSGGADTQYF
>few|TRBJ1-5|TRBV5-1|NA
TGCGCCAGCAGCTTGTTAGGAGGAGATAGCAATCAGCCCCAGCATTTT
CASSLLGGDSNQPQHF
>NA|TRBJ2-7|TRBV5-1|TRBD2
TGCGCCAGCAGCTTGGGTGGGACTAGCGGATCCTACGAGCAGTACTTC
CASSLGGTSGSYEQYF
>NA|TRBJ2-4|TRBV6-2/TRBV6-3|TRBD2
TGTGCCAGCAGTCCCCTAGCGGGAGGGCCAGGGCTTCAGTACTTC
CASSPLAGGPGLQYF
>NA|TRBJ1-4|TRBV19|NA
TGTGCCAGTAGTATAGGAGGGCCGGGGACTAATGAAAAACTGTTTTTT
CASSIGGPGTNEKLFF
>NA|TRBJ2-5|TRBV6-5|TRBD1
TGTGCCAGCAGTTACTCGGACAGGGGAGGGAAGACCCAGTACTTC
CASSYSDRGGKTQYF
>NA|TRBJ2-1|TRBV7-7|TRBD2
TGTGCTAGCAGTCTAGCGGGAGGGCCTGAGCAGTTCTTC
CASSLAGGPEQFF
>NA|TRBJ2-7|TRBV19|NA
TGTGCCAGTAGTACACTTGACTCGACTCGCGAGCAGTACTTC
CASSTLDSTREQYF
>NA|TRBJ2-7|TRBV11-2|TRBD1
TGTGCCAGCAGCTTAAACGTAGGACAGGGAGACGAGCAGTACTTC
CASSLNVGQGDEQYF
>NA|TRBJ1-5|TRBV18|NA
TGTGCCAGCTCACCCGGACAGTGGAGCTATCAGCCCCAGCATTTT
CASSPGQWSYQPQHF
>NA|TRBJ2-1|TRBV7-6|TRBD2
TGTGCCAGCAGCTTAGATTGGACTAGCGACGGTGAGCAGTTCTTC
CASSLDWTSDGEQFF
>NA|TRBJ2-4|TRBV3-1/TRBV3-2|TRBD2
TGTGCCAGCAGCCAAGTCCCCGTGGGGGCTAGCGGGAGTGCGGGGTGGTACTTC
CASSQVPVGASGSAGWYF
>NA|TRBJ2-5|TRBV29-1|NA
TGCAGCGGGGGGACTCTCCAAGAGACCCAGTACTTC
CSGGTLQETQYF
>once|TRBJ1-5|TRBV12-3/TRBV12-4|NA
TGTGCCAGCAGCCAGGGTGCCAATCAGCCCCAGCATTTT
CASSQGANQPQHF
>few|TRBJ2-5|TRBV27|NA
TGTGCCAGCAGGGGGGCAGGGGAAGAGACCCAGTACTTC
CASRGAGEETQYF
>NA|TRBJ2-3|TRBV7-8|TRBD2
TGTGCCAGCAGCTCACGGACTAGCGGGACTACAGATACGCAGTATTTT
CASSSRTSGTTDTQYF
>NA|TRBJ1-1|TRBV5-1|TRBD1
TGCGCCAGCAGCATGGGGACAGGGACTAACACTGAAGCTTTCTTT
CASSMGTGTNTEAFF
>NA|TRBJ1-2|TRBV5-1|TRBD1
TGCGCCAGCAGCAAACAAGGGACAGAGTATGGCTACACCTTC
CASSKQGTEYGYTF
>NA|TRBJ2-5|TRBV6-4|NA
TGTGCCAGCCGCAGAGACACTCCTGTAGAGACCCAGTACTTC
CASRRDTPVETQYF
>NA|TRBJ1-1|TRBV2|TRBD1
TGTGCCAGCACCAAGGACAGGACGAACACTGAAGCTTTCTTT
CASTKDRTNTEAFF
>NA|TRBJ2-7|TRBV20-1|TRBD2
TGCAGTGCTAGTATGATAGGGGAGGGCGAGCAGTACTTC
CSASMIGEGEQYF
>NA|TRBJ2-1|TRBV3-1/TRBV3-2|TRBD2
TGTGCCAGCAGCCAAGCGGGGGGTTCCTACAATGAGCAGTTCTTC
CASSQAGGSYNEQFF
>NA|TRBJ2-1|TRBV6-5|NA
TGTGCCAGCAGTTACTCGTTTTCTGGACATAGGGATGAGCAGTTCTTC
CASSYSFSGHRDEQFF
>NA|TRBJ2-3|TRBV27|NA
TGTGCCAGCACCTCACTCCTTTCCACAGATACGCAGTATTTT
CASTSLLSTDTQYF
>few|TRBJ2-7|TRBV28|TRBD1
TGTGCCAGCAGCCCGTCCCCGGGACAGGGCTCCTACGAGCAGTACTTC
CASSPSPGQGSYEQYF
>few|TRBJ1-4|TRBV7-9|TRBD1
TGTGCCAGCAGCCGAAGACAGGGGCTTAATGAAAAACTGTTTTTT
CASSRRQGLNEKLFF
>NA|TRBJ2-3|TRBV7-2|NA
TGTGCCAGCAGCTTAGACCTAGTGGGCACAGATACGCAGTATTTT
CASSLDLVGTDTQYF
>NA|TRBJ2-6|TRBV7-6|NA
TGTGCCAGCAGTCTTAGAGGGGCAGGGGAGCTTGGGGCCAACGTCCTGACTTTC
CASSLRGAGELGANVLTF
>NA|TRBJ1-1|TRBV15|TRBD1
TGTGCCACCAGCAGAGTCAGGGGGTCAAACACTGAAGCTTTCTTT
CATSRVRGSNTEAFF
>NA|TRBJ1-2|TRBV28|NA
TGTGCCAGCAGCCTTAGAACGCGGGGCTACACCTTC
CASSLRTRGYTF
>NA|TRBJ1-5|TRBV30|NA
TGTGCCTGGAGTGTGGGAGGGGGCAATCAGCCCCAGCATTTT
CAWSVGGGNQPQHF
>NA|TRBJ1-1|TRBV12-3/TRBV12-4|NA
TGTGCCAGCAGCTACAGGGCCAAAACTGAAGCTTTCTTT
CASSYRAKTEAFF
>NA|TRBJ1-5|TRBV6-4|TRBD1
TGTGCCAGCGGGACAGGGAATCAGCCCCAGCATTTT
CASGTGNQPQHF
>NA|TRBJ2-2|TRBV5-1|TRBD2
TGCGCCAGCAAACGCGGGAGTACGGGGGAGCTGTTTTTT
CASKRGSTGELFF